This T cell receptor (beta chain) was retrieved from a study of T-cell memory formation after mild COVID-19. 5'RACE primed at constant segments yielded TCR alpha and TCR beta cDNA libraries bearing sample barcodes and UMIs. TCRdb re-analysed the 5' RACE reads in MiXCR, keeping a single row per CDR3 protein. The sample carries fewer than 600,000 distinct CDR3 sequences, roughly 21% recorded once. Study-wide points: Some responding clones appeared in pre-infection memory, suggesting cross-reactive memory joined. Contracting clones from day 15 to 85 showed balanced CD4/CD8; later expanders favored CD4+. Chiefly within CM and EM were the contracting CD4+ clones; CD8+ ones were within EMRA.

V lost 6 bases and J lost 1, with 13 bases in between. CDR3 length equals 15 residues. Germline V gene data show CDR1 as ENHRY and CDR2 as SYGVKD. With regard to this clonotype: Antigen unknown.

This TCR was recovered from an adult woman who had mild COVID-19 (a few samples of this study predate the infection). Cell type and time point are not known. Sequencing was carried out using PBMCs or a T cell subset sorted from them (not recorded which). The V and J genes are TRBV10-3 and TRBJ2-1; tentative D call: TRBD1 (6 bases). The CDR3 spells CAIRIQGTSYNEQFF. In nucleotides, the CDR3 is TGTGCCATCAGGATACAGGGAACGTCCTACAATGAGCAGTTCTTC.